This T cell receptor (beta chain) was captured by sequencing in a study of T cells in Graves' hyperthyroidism and ophthalmopathy. Study-level points and caveats: Most thyroid clonotypes expanded above 0.001 were also detected in blood.

There were TCR beta CDR3 regions amplified from RNA transcripts. Researchers ran a first-round RT-PCR on the TCR CDR3 using the HTBI primer set. TCRdb passed the multiplex PCR reads through MiXCR, listing each CDR3 protein once. The sample holds around 570,000 distinct CDR3 sequences; 15% to 20% are singletons and the top ten take over 45%. A note on this clonotype: Its cognate antigen is unknown.

The V gene end was trimmed by 5 bases and the J gene end by 7 bases; junction bases not matched to a gene: 16. The CDR3 runs 18 residues. From germline, CDR1 is SNHLY and CDR2 FYNNEI. Duration under 3 months, a NOSPECS grade of at least 4, and a Clinical Activity Score of at least 3 characterized the ophthalmopathy patients. Material: blood. This clonotype originated in a man aged 40-50 years with Graves' ophthalmopathy. V and J are TRBV2 and TRBJ1-6; TRBD1 agrees at 8 bases. The CDR3 spells CASSLSGGSPTRNSPLHF. DNA of the CDR3: TGTGCCAGCAGTTTGTCAGGGGGCTCCCCAACAAGAAATTCACCCCTCCACTTT.